This T cell receptor beta chain stems from a study of T cell changes during pregnancy in multiple sclerosis. TCRdb keeps only in-frame clones here, not all; method: immunoSEQ multiplex PCR. This sample has around 53,000 clones, with under 95% found just once. This sequence was found in a female donor with multiple sclerosis, enrolled in a pregnancy study. This specimen consisted of CD8+ T cells from peripheral blood mononuclear cells, obtained before pregnancy.

The CDR3 nucleotides read TGTGCCAGCAGTGATCGGGAACCCAATGAGCAGTTCTTC. Protein product: CASSDREPNEQFF. The gene calls are TRBV6-4 and TRBJ2-1; possible D gene TRBD2, 5 bases. Trimming pared 3 bases from V and 6 bases from J, leaving 9 bases between. The CDR3 runs 13 residues. CDR1 MRHNA and CDR2 SNTAGT come from the germline V gene.